A selection of T cell receptor beta chains follows, all from one sample in a study of Ad26.COV2.S vaccination and SARS-CoV-2 variants. Here immunoSEQ multiplex PCR was the method, and the copy in TCRdb shows in-frame clones only, minus some. The sample has 300,000 to 450,000 clones; around 84% are singletons. Sequenced here: peripheral blood, sampled in a trial of Ad26.COV2.S vaccine versus placebo. The source is a person aged 18-60 years who received the Ad26.COV2.S COVID-19 vaccine or a placebo. The CDR3 runs from the conserved cysteine through the conserved F or W. D genes are given only for firm matches. Not every row has a clone size; where given, it reads once, few, many or a size class.

CDR3 DNA	CDR3 protein	J gene	D gene	clone size	V gene
TGTGCCGGGCGGGGCAGGGGTTACACCGGGGAGCTGTTTTTT	CAGRGRGYTGELFF	TRBJ2-2	NA	NA	TRBV2
TGTGCCAGTAGTATACCCCCTGGGACCGCGCAGAGCACTGAAGCTTTCTTT	CASSIPPGTAQSTEAFF	TRBJ1-1	NA	NA	TRBV19
TGTGCCAGCAGCCTGGGACAGGGGGCGTACGAGCAGTACTTC	CASSLGQGAYEQYF	TRBJ2-7	TRBD1	NA	TRBV5-4
TGTGCCAGCAGTTTTTATAGCGGGGGGACCAATGAGCAGTTCTTC	CASSFYSGGTNEQFF	TRBJ2-1	TRBD2	NA	TRBV27
TGCGCCAGCAGCTTGGGGGCCGGAGGTGAGCAGTTCTTC	CASSLGAGGEQFF	TRBJ2-1	NA	once	TRBV5-1
TGTGCCAGCAGTTACTCGCCCGGGCTAGCAGCCTACGAGCAGTACTTC	CASSYSPGLAAYEQYF	TRBJ2-7	NA	NA	TRBV6-5
TGCAGTGCTAGGGGGTATGAAAAACTGTTTTTT	CSARGYEKLFF	TRBJ1-4	NA	NA	TRBV20-1
TGTGCCAGCAGACTGCTAGCGGAGAGAAGGAATGAGCAGTTCTTC	CASRLLAERRNEQFF	TRBJ2-1	TRBD2	NA	TRBV7-8
TGTGCCAGTAGTATTTGGCAGGGGGAAGGCTACACCTTC	CASSIWQGEGYTF	TRBJ1-2	TRBD1	NA	TRBV19
TGCGCCAGCAGCCACGGGGGGGACACAGATACGCAGTATTTT	CASSHGGDTDTQYF	TRBJ2-3	TRBD2	NA	TRBV4-3
TGTGCCAGTAGTATAGATCGAACTGGGCCTTCTGGAAACACCATATATTTT	CASSIDRTGPSGNTIYF	TRBJ1-3	NA	NA	TRBV19
TGTGCCAGCAGGAAAACCCCGGATTACGGCTACACCTTC	CASRKTPDYGYTF	TRBJ1-2	NA	NA	TRBV12-3/TRBV12-4
TGTGCCAGCAGCTCGCGTACCGGGACAGGGACCACTGAAGCTTTCTTT	CASSSRTGTGTTEAFF	TRBJ1-1	TRBD1	NA	TRBV5-5
TGTGCCAGCAGCGTAGCGGGAGCGGGGGGGCCTTATACAGAGACCCAGTACTTC	CASSVAGAGGPYTETQYF	TRBJ2-5	TRBD2	NA	TRBV9
TGTGCCACCAGCAGAGCCACAGGGGGTCCTCAAGAGACCCAGTACTTC	CATSRATGGPQETQYF	TRBJ2-5	TRBD1	NA	TRBV15
TGTGCCAGCAGCTTAGCCCAGGGAAGGGACACTGAAGCTTTCTTT	CASSLAQGRDTEAFF	TRBJ1-1	NA	NA	TRBV7-2
TGTGCCACCAGTGTAGGGAGCACAGATACGCAGTATTTT	CATSVGSTDTQYF	TRBJ2-3	NA	NA	TRBV24-1
TGTGCCAGCCTCTCGGCTGACGAGCAGTACTTC	CASLSADEQYF	TRBJ2-7	NA	NA	TRBV28
TGCGCCAGCAGCTCCCACCCGGACCGCTACGAGCAGTACTTC	CASSSHPDRYEQYF	TRBJ2-7	NA	NA	TRBV5-1
TGTGCCAGCAGATCGCCTACTGTAGATACGCAGTATTTT	CASRSPTVDTQYF	TRBJ2-3	NA	NA	TRBV12-3/TRBV12-4
TGTGCCAGCAGTTACCGAGGACAGGGGCTACAAGAGACCCAGTACTTC	CASSYRGQGLQETQYF	TRBJ2-5	TRBD1	NA	TRBV6-2/TRBV6-3
TGTGCCAGCAGCCAAGGGGGAGAGACCCAGTACTTC	CASSQGGETQYF	TRBJ2-5	NA	NA	TRBV3-1/TRBV3-2
TGCGCCAGCAGCCAAGGGGGCTGGAACACTGAAGCTTTCTTT	CASSQGGWNTEAFF	TRBJ1-1	NA	NA	TRBV4-1
TGCGCCAGCAGCGCAGGCAGCAATCAGCCCCAGCATTTT	CASSAGSNQPQHF	TRBJ1-5	NA	few	TRBV10-1
TGTGCCAGCAGTTTACCGGGAGCCAACACCGGGGAGCTGTTTTTT	CASSLPGANTGELFF	TRBJ2-2	NA	NA	TRBV28
TGCGCCAGCAGCCAACCTATGGGGGGGACTACCTTTAGGGAGCAGTACTTC	CASSQPMGGTTFREQYF	TRBJ2-7	TRBD2	NA	TRBV4-1
TGCGCCAGCAGCTTGGACCCAGGGGGCGCGACTGAAGCTTTCTTT	CASSLDPGGATEAFF	TRBJ1-1	TRBD1	NA	TRBV5-1
TGTGCCACCAGTGACTCAGGGGGAGCCAAAAACATTCAGTACTTC	CATSDSGGAKNIQYF	TRBJ2-4	TRBD1	NA	TRBV24-1
TGTGCCAGCAGCGACTCCCCGGGACTACCACACGATACGCAGTATTTT	CASSDSPGLPHDTQYF	TRBJ2-3	TRBD2	NA	TRBV7-9
TGTGCCAGCAGCCTCTCTCTTTCCGGGACAGATAAGTCACCCCTCCACTTT	CASSLSLSGTDKSPLHF	TRBJ1-6	TRBD1	NA	TRBV16
TGTGCCACCAGCCCCCCGTCGGGGAGATTGGACAATGAGCAGTTCTTC	CATSPPSGRLDNEQFF	TRBJ2-1	NA	NA	TRBV15
TGTGCCAGCTCACCCCAACCGATGAGGACTGAAGCTTTCTTT	CASSPQPMRTEAFF	TRBJ1-1	NA	NA	TRBV18
TGTGCCAGTACCCAGCGGGGCGAGCAGTTCTTC	CASTQRGEQFF	TRBJ2-1	TRBD2	NA	TRBV19
TGTGCCAGCTCACCATCTGCGGCCGCAAATCAGCCCCAGCATTTT	CASSPSAAANQPQHF	TRBJ1-5	NA	NA	TRBV18
TGTGCCAGCAGCCCCCCTCGGAATGGGTTCTACGAGCAGTACTTC	CASSPPRNGFYEQYF	TRBJ2-7	NA	NA	TRBV6-5
TGTGCCAGCAGCCCCGGGGGGCTGTTGAGCTCCTACGAGCAGTACTTC	CASSPGGLLSSYEQYF	TRBJ2-7	NA	NA	TRBV7-9
TGTGCCAGCAGCTACGACCCGGGGAGAAATGAGCAGTTCTTC	CASSYDPGRNEQFF	TRBJ2-1	NA	NA	TRBV7-2
TGTGCCAGCAGTCTTCAGGGGGCTAACTATGGCTACACCTTC	CASSLQGANYGYTF	TRBJ1-2	TRBD1	NA	TRBV6-2/TRBV6-3
TGTGCCAGCAGTGATCGACAGGATTCACCCCTCCACTTT	CASSDRQDSPLHF	TRBJ1-6	NA	NA	TRBV6-1